This T cell receptor beta chain was retrieved from a study of blood T cell repertoires in COVID-19. Looking at the study overall: The analysed material was cDNA or gDNA that came from T cells, B-cell-depleted T cells, or PBMCs.

Authors' processing steps: How many nucleated cells were present was estimated from reference gene primer amplification. Generated by immunoSEQ multiplex PCR, the TCRdb table keeps only in-frame clones and is missing some. V, J and clone size are those of that table, while D and trimming were read from the DNA. The sample lists about 170,000 clones, more than 75% occurring once. With V trimmed by 5 bases and J by 8 bases, 11 bases remained unmatched. This CDR3 region has 15 residues. Germline-derived CDR1 and CDR2 are MNHNY and SVGAGI (reference sequence). The chain links TRBV6-6 to TRBJ2-4; 8 positions agree with TRBD2. The sequence was obtained from a man between 65 and 85 years old with acute or convalescent COVID-19. Sequenced input: peripheral blood. In DNA, the CDR3 is TGTGCCAGCAGTAGGTGGGGCCCGGGAGGGGACATTCAGTACTTC. Encoded protein: CASSRWGPGGDIQYF.